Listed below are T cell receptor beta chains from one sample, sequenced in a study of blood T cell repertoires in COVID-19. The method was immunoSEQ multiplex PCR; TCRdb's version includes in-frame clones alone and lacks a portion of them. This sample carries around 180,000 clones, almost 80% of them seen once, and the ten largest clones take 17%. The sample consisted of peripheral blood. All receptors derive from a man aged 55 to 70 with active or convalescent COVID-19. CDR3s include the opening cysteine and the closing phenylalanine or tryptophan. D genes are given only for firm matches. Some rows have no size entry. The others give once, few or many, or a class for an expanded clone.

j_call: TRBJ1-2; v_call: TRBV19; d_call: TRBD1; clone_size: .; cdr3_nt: TGTGCCAGTACTAAGGACAGGGGAAGAGGCGGCTACACCTTC; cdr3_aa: CASTKDRGRGGYTF
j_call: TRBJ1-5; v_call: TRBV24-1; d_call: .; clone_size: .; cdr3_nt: TGTGCCACCAGAGGGATGTGTTTTGTGGGCAGGGCAGGACAGCCCCAGCATTTT; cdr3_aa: CATRGMCFVGRAGQPQHF
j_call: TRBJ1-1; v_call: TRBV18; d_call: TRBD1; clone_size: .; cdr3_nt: TGTGCCAGCTCACCTTCCGGGACAGGGGGCGCGAGGACTGAAGCTTTCTTT; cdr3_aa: CASSPSGTGGARTEAFF
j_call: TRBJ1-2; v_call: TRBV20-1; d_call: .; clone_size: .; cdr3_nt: TGCAGTGCTACCCGAGGGAATGGCTACACCTTC; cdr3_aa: CSATRGNGYTF
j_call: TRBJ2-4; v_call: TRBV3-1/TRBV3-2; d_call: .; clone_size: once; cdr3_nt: TGTGCCAGCGGTCATACTAGCTCGGGTTTAGCCAAAAACATTCAGTACTTC; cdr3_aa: CASGHTSSGLAKNIQYF
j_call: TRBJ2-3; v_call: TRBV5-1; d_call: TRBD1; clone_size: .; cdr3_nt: TGCGCCAGCAGCGCGAGGGGACAGGGGGCTTTGGATACGCAGTATTTT; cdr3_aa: CASSARGQGALDTQYF
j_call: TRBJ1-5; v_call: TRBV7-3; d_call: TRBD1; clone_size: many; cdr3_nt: TGTGCCAGCAGCTTCACTCACAGGGGGCGAAGCAATCAGCCCCAGCATTTT; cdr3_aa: CASSFTHRGRSNQPQHF
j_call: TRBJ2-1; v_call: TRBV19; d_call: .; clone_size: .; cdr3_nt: TGTGCCAGTAAGGTAGGGGAAGGCAATGAGCAGTTCTTC; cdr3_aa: CASKVGEGNEQFF
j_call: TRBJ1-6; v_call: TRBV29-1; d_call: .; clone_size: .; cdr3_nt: TGCAGCGTTACAGACTCCTATAATTCACCCCTCCACTTT; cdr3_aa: CSVTDSYNSPLHF
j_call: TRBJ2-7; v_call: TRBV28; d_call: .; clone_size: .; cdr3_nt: TGTGCCAGCAGTTTTAGACTTGGGAGACAGTACTTC; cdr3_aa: CASSFRLGRQYF
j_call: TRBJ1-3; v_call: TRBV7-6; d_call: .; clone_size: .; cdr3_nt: TGTGCCAGCAGCCGAGGACAGCTCTCTGGAAACACCATATATTTT; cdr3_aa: CASSRGQLSGNTIYF
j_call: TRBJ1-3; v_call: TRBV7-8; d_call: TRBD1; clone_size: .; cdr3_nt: TGTGCCAGCAGCGTCCGACAGGGGGACGGAAACACCATATATTTT; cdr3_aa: CASSVRQGDGNTIYF
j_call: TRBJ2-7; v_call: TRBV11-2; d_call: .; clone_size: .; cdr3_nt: TGTGCCAGCAGCTCTCTGACAGCTTCCTACGAGCAGTACTTC; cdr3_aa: CASSSLTASYEQYF
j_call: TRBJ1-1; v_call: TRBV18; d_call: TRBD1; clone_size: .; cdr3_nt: TGTGCCAGCTCGCCTAGGGGGCTGAACACTGAAGCTTTCTTT; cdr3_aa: CASSPRGLNTEAFF
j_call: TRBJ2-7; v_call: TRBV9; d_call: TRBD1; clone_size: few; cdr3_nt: TGTGCCAGCAGCGTAGGCGACAGGGCCCAACTCGAGCAGTACTTC; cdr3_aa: CASSVGDRAQLEQYF
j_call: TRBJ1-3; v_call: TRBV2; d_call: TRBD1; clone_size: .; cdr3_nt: TGTGCCAGCAGGCCCACAGGGGGCTCTGGAAACACCATATATTTT; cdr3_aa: CASRPTGGSGNTIYF
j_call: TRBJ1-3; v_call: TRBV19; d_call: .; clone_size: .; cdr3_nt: TGTGCCACGTCCAGGGGTTCAGGCTCCGGAAACACCATATATTTT; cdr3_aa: CATSRGSGSGNTIYF
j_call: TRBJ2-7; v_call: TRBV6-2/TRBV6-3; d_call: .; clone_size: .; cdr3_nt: TGTGCCAGCAGTCAAAAGCCCGGCTGGAGCGGCCCCTACGAGCAGTACTTC; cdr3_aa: CASSQKPGWSGPYEQYF
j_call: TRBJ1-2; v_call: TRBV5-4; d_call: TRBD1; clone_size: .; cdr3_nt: TGTGCCAGCAGCTTGACAGGGGGCCTTTTGTATGGCTACACCTTC; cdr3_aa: CASSLTGGLLYGYTF
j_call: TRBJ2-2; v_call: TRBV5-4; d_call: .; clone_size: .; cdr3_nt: TGTGCCAGCAGCTTGGGCACCCGAGACACCGGGGAGCTGTTTTTT; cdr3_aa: CASSLGTRDTGELFF
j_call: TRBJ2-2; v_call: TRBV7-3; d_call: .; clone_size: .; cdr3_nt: TGTGCCAGCAGTCCAAACACCGGGGAGCTGTTTTTT; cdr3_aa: CASSPNTGELFF
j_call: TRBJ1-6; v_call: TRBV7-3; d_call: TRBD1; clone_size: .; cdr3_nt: TGTGCCAGCAGCCGTGGACAGGCTCGGTCACCCCTCCACTTT; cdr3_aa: CASSRGQARSPLHF
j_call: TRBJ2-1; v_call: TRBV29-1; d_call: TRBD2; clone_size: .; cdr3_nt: TGCAGCGTTATTTCCAGCGGGAGTAAAAATGAGCAGTTCTTC; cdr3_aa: CSVISSGSKNEQFF
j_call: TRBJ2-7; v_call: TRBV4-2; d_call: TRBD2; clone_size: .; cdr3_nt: TGTGCCAGCAGCCAAGGGACTAGCGGGCAGGGCTACGAGCAGTACTTC; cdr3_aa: CASSQGTSGQGYEQYF
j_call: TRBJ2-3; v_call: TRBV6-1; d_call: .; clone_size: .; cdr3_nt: TGTGCCAGCAGTGAAGGGGTAGCGTGGGGTACGCAGTATTTT; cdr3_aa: CASSEGVAWGTQYF
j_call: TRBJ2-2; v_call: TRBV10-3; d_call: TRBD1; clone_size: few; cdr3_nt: TGTGCCATCAGTCTGGGACAGAACGCGAACACCGGGGAGCTGTTTTTT; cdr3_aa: CAISLGQNANTGELFF
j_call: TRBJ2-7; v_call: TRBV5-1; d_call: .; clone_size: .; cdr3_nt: TGCGCCAGCAGCTTGGCCGTTGGGGGCGCGGGCGAGCAGTACTTC; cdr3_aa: CASSLAVGGAGEQYF